This T cell receptor beta chain was identified during a study of monozygotic twins with inflammatory bowel disease. General observations from the study: Especially where disease activity was present, IBD patients had fewer clonotypes in common with others than healthy twins did.

CDR3 length: 16 amino acids. Germline V gives CDR1 KGHSH, CDR2 LQKENI. Per TCR library, about 3,300 ng of total RNA was used. A template switching step added UMIs, each with a 6-nucleotide sample barcode. For each CDR3 protein, TCRdb gives one entry from its re-call of the 5' RACE reads, without DNA. The table counts 300,000 to 350,000 distinct CDR3 sequences; roughly 2% lies in the top ten. Total RNA from whole blood was isolated with no T cell sorting. Notes on this clonotype: The antigen is not known.

This chain links TRBV18 with TRBJ1-5. The sequence derives from a human donor with ulcerative colitis or Crohn's disease, or a healthy co-twin of an affected twin (not recorded which). The sequenced material came from blood. The CDR3 reads CASSPGRTDSNQPQHF.